This note documents a single TCR beta chain sequence. This clone was seen repeatedly, ten times or more. The clone's antigen remains unknown. Base quality data are lacking; no much larger clone is found one base away. CDR3 length: 15 amino acids, cysteine to phenylalanine. Of all the DNA, just the CDR3 is kept, 45 bases in frame from base 1. Via the germline V gene (reference sequence), CDR1 is LNHDA and CDR2 SQIVND. V was cut back by 1 base and J by 3 bases, leaving a gap of 9 bases between them. Each donor gave one peripheral blood draw, around 0.12 L on average, collected into heparinised tubes. Naive, central memory, regulatory and stem cell-like memory CD4+ T cells were sorted on a BD FACSAria II using a panel including CD45RO, CCR7, CD25, CD127, CD95 and CD27. A purity above 98% was achieved for all sorted populations. PBMCs were separated immediately by Lymphoprep density gradient centrifugation and were stained directly, without being cultured. So that batch effects would be minimized, each experiment stained and sorted samples in pairs, pairing one healthy donor with one patient.

The data stem from a study of beta chain features in type 1 diabetes (dated by TCRdb to 2016 to 2019). About the study as a whole: No differences in mean age, gender distribution, total cell number or subset yield were found between patients and healthy donors. Regulatory and stem cell-like memory subsets were isolated from only 8 patients and about 8 healthy donors, whereas naive and central memory subsets came from all 28 donors. In the study, recently diagnosed type 1 diabetes patients and matched healthy donors were compared on the TCRB repertoires of their sorted circulating CD4+ T cell subsets. A total of roughly 100 million sorted cells were examined across all samples, and the number of cells per subset was strongly correlated with RNA yield. Results the study describes overall, beyond this receptor: A moderate but significant shortening of TCRB CDR3 length was observed in type 1 diabetes patients in all four CD4+ subsets. Naive, central memory and regulatory TCRB repertoires appeared more similar among patients than among healthy donors. HLA sub-analyses involved small numbers of individuals, so any influence of HLA type on TCRB rearrangement remained unresolved. PCR may preferentially amplify shorter templates, but because patient and control samples were amplified and corrected together, any resulting skew would affect both groups equally. Fewer insertions and more nucleotide deletions at VDJ recombination sites were observed in patients with type 1 diabetes, implying thymic rearrangement abnormalities. Because cDNA was sequenced instead of genomic DNA, activated cells with high expression could be over-represented, although the groups did not differ in activation or CD3 levels.

The entire isolated RNA was reverse transcribed using the High Capacity cDNA Reverse Transcription Kit, and thus expressed TCRB transcripts were sequenced. Naive, central memory and regulatory T cell samples underwent deep immunoSEQ sequencing, averaging about 3.5 million total reads per sample. Sorted cells were lysed in RLT buffer and RNA was extracted with DNase-treated RNeasy Micro or Mini kits, depending on cell number. To prevent cross-contamination, every cell subset was processed on its own, while patient and healthy donor samples were processed together. Using the immunoSEQ multiplex PCR, TCRB sequences were amplified from cDNA into 87-bp fragments spanning the CDR3 region. Amplicons were sequenced on the Illumina HiSeq platform. On the authors' methods: PCR bias was corrected computationally using synthetic template baselines, and reads within Hamming distance 2 were collapsed, with unmergeable singletons discarded. Reads were aligned against IMGT so that V, D and J genes, CDR3 length and insertions or deletions at six rearrangement sites could be assigned. Within each subset, clonotype counts were normalized to the number of sorted cells before true diversity and Gini coefficients were calculated with the tcR R package. The overlap coefficient, calculated on TCRB nucleotide sequences, was used to measure repertoire sharing. The immuneACCESS repertoire file appears here via TCRdb, limited to in-frame rearrangements. These files lack a portion of the clones; in checked studies, under half of the deficit traces to unresolved V genes, and the cause of the others is not known. V, J and clone size are taken as reported in that table, and D and trimming were inferred from the DNA itself. The table for this sample lists about 180,000 clones; around an eighth of them were counted only once. The ten largest account for 0.6% to 0.8% of the sample.

Sequencing was performed on central memory CD4+ T cells from blood. This sequence uses TRBV19 and TRBJ2-2; too little of a D gene remains to name it. This clonotype was sampled from a woman aged 18-29 years in good health. The CDR3 corresponds to CASSIGSIDTGELFF. DNA sequence: TGTGCCAGTAGTATAGGAAGTATAGACACCGGGGAGCTGTTTTTT.